One sample yielded the 30 T cell receptor beta chains listed below, sequenced in a study of blood T cell repertoires in COVID-19. Clones were sequenced by immunoSEQ multiplex PCR, and TCRdb holds only the in-frame ones, with some missing. The sample contains 45,000 to 65,000 clones, about nine tenths of which appear only once. Material for sequencing was peripheral blood. The receptor set was obtained from a man aged 45 to 65 with active COVID-19.

The J gene is TRBJ2-2, the V gene TRBV27, with D uncertain. The germline V and J ends were trimmed by 5 bases and 3 bases, with 4 bases remaining between them. Germline CDR1 is MNHEY and CDR2 is SMNVEV (reference sequence). The CDR3 sequence is 12 residues long. CDR3 in DNA: TGTGCCAGCAGTCCATACACCGGGGAGCTGTTTTTT. Its translation: CASSPYTGELFF.

This chain connects TRBV2 to TRBJ2-3; 11 bases match TRBD2. The ends lost 6 bases at V and 2 bases at J; junction bases unmatched: 4. This CDR3 is built from 15 residues. Germline CDR1 SNHLY, CDR2 FYNNEI. The CDR3 is CASRVGLAATDTQYF. CDR3 DNA sequence: TGTGCCAGCAGGGTGGGACTAGCGGCCACAGATACGCAGTATTTT.

About this clone: A junction end diverges from the germline sequence, so it may reflect a read error. V and J are TRBV3-1 (or the pseudogene TRBV3-2) and TRBJ2-7, with TRBD1 as a possible D gene (6 bases). CDR3 length: 15 residues. The germline CDR1 and CDR2 sequences are LGHDT and YNNKEL (reference sequence). The CDR3 protein is CASTQGRQVAYEQYF. The DNA for the CDR3 is TGTGCCAGCACCCAAGGCCGACAGGTAGCCTACGAGCAGTACTTC.

This clone was counted a few times. The chain employs TRBV4-2 and TRBJ1-4; D unclear. The CDR3 loop spans 13 amino acids. Germline assignment: CDR1 LGHNA and CDR2 YNFKEQ. V shed 0 bases and J shed 7 bases, with 6 bases lying between them. The CDR3 region has the DNA TGTGCCAGCAGCCAAGATAGAGGTGAAAAACTGTTTTTT. This gives the protein CASSQDRGEKLFF.

The J gene is TRBJ1-2, the V gene TRBV20-1; D may be TRBD1 (6 bases). V lost 3 bases and J lost 2, with 16 bases in between. In germline, CDR1 is DFQATT, CDR2 SNEGSKA (reference sequence). The CDR3 length is 15 residues. The CDR3 region has the DNA TGCAGTGCTAGTGGGGGCCAATCAGAAAACTATGGCTACACCTTC. This sequence encodes CSASGGQSENYGYTF.

The chain is built from TRBV3-1 (or the pseudogene TRBV3-2) and TRBJ2-3, with D possibly being TRBD2 (6 bases). The CDR3 has 15 residues. Trimming stripped 4 bases from V and 1 base from J, with 12 bases between. The V gene's germline CDR1 is LGHDT and CDR2 YNNKEL (reference sequence). CDR3 nucleotide sequence: TGTGCCAGCAGCCCTTCCGGGGGATGCACAGATACGCAGTATTTT. It yields the protein CASSPSGGCTDTQYF.

This chain joins TRBV10-3 and TRBJ1-1; 9 nucleotides agree with TRBD1. The germline gives CDR1 ENHRY, CDR2 SYGVKD. With V trimmed by 11 bases and J by 3 bases, 7 bases remained unmatched. The CDR3 runs 13 residues. The CDR3, as DNA: TGTGCCGCGACACAGGGGGCTTACACTGAAGCTTTCTTT. Protein sequence: CAATQGAYTEAFF.

The CDR3 nucleotides read TGTGCCAGCAGTACGGGACAGGGTACGGACACTGAAGCTTTCTTT. Encoded protein: CASSTGQGTDTEAFF. V and J are TRBV28 and TRBJ1-1, with 9 bases matching TRBD1. J gave up 3 bases and V 5 bases, and 7 bases lay outside the gene matches. Looked up from germline, CDR1 is MDHEN and CDR2 is SYDVKM. This CDR3 region has 15 residues.

This clone was detected once. This chain connects TRBV7-9 to TRBJ2-7; D perhaps matches TRBD2 (5 bases). The germline CDR1 and CDR2 sequences are SEHNR and FQNEAQ (reference sequence). The CDR3 length is 15 residues. V lost 2 bases and J 8 bases, leaving 19 bases between the germline ends. CDR3 nucleotides: TGTGCCAGCAGCTTAAGTACGGGGTCCACTACGAAGCAGTACTTC. Translating it yields CASSLSTGSTTKQYF.

V and J are TRBV6-2 or TRBV6-3 and TRBJ1-2; 9 nucleotides agree with TRBD1. This CDR3 has 14 residues. Germline V gives CDR1 MNHEY, CDR2 SVGEGT. V lost 6 bases, J lost 7 bases, and 9 bases stayed unmatched. The CDR3 DNA sequence: TGTGCCAGCAGCCAGAACCCGGGACAGGGTGGCTACACCTTC. Translation: CASSQNPGQGGYTF.

The chain employs TRBV9 and TRBJ2-3; the D gene is possibly TRBD2 (5 bases). Trimming removed 0 bases at V and 1 base at J, with 6 bases between. Germline V lookup: CDR1 SGDLS, CDR2 YYNGEE. The CDR3 spans 14 residues. The CDR3 DNA is TGTGCCAGCAGCGTAGGGCGGGGCACAGATACGCAGTATTTT. This encodes CASSVGRGTDTQYF.

The chain joins TRBV7-2 to TRBJ1-1, with 8 bases matching TRBD1. With 5 bases clipped from V and 0 bases from J, the junction kept 5 bases outside the gene matches. The CDR3 is 15 residues long. Germline CDR1 and CDR2: SGHTA and FQGNSA. CDR3 in DNA: TGTGCCAGCAGCCCCGGGACAGGCATGAACACTGAAGCTTTCTTT. Translated, it gives CASSPGTGMNTEAFF.

The V call is TRBV5-8, the J call TRBJ1-6; TRBD1 is a possible D gene (5 bases). Germline V gene data show CDR1 as SGHTS and CDR2 as YDEGEE. The CDR3 runs to 13 residues. V was pared by 4 bases and J by 8 bases, with 10 bases between. The CDR3 DNA follows: TGTGCCAGCAGCAAGGGGTGGGATTCACCCCTCCACTTT. Residues: CASSKGWDSPLHF.

This rearrangement joins TRBV24-1 to TRBJ2-3; the match to TRBD2 covers 7 bases. CDR1 is KGHDR and CDR2 is SFDVKD in the germline V gene. V lost 1 base to trimming and J lost 4 bases; unmatched junction nucleotides: 4. CDR3 length: 15 residues. The chain's CDR3 is CATSDFRGGSDTQYF. Written as DNA, the CDR3 is TGTGCCACCAGTGATTTTCGGGGAGGGTCAGATACGCAGTATTTT.

The chain carries TRBV19 and TRBJ2-2, with 8 nucleotides matching TRBD1. CDR1 and CDR2 (germline): LNHDA, SQIVND (reference sequence). The CDR3 spans 13 residues. Losses at the gene ends were 10 bases for V and 6 bases for J; bases not matched to a gene: 7. The CDR3 region is CAIGQGRAGELFF. The CDR3 coding sequence is TGTGCCATTGGACAGGGACGGGCCGGGGAGCTGTTTTTT.

This rearrangement joins TRBV2 to TRBJ1-4; D call uncertain. This CDR3 comprises 14 residues. Trimming shortened V by 8 bases and J by 0 bases, and 10 bases separated the two germline ends. Germline-derived CDR1 and CDR2 are SNHLY and FYNNEI. The CDR3: CASHKTTTNEKLFF. DNA of the CDR3: TGTGCCAGCCACAAAACTACAACTAATGAAAAACTGTTTTTT.

The chain links TRBV7-2 to TRBJ1-2; TRBD1 aligns across 9 bases. From germline, CDR1 is SGHTA and CDR2 FQGNSA. CDR3 length: 13 residues. Trimming cost V 5 bases and J 8 bases; bases outside gene matches: 6. CDR3 amino acids: CASSPGQGMGYTF. For the CDR3, the DNA is TGTGCCAGCAGCCCCGGACAGGGGATGGGCTACACCTTC. The full variable domain, rest sourced from reference TRBV7-2 and TRBJ1-2, is GAGVSQSPSNKVTEKGKDVELRCDPISGHTALYWYRQSLGQGLEFLIYFQGNSAPDKSGLPSDRFSAERTGGSVSTLTIQRTQQEDSAVYLCASSPGQGMGYTFGSGTRLTVV.

The chain carries TRBV5-6 and TRBJ1-5, with 7 bases identical to TRBD1. CDR1 SGHDT and CDR2 YYEEEE come from the germline V gene. J lost 3 bases, V lost 4 bases, and 4 bases had no gene match. The CDR3 length is 14 residues. The CDR3 region has the DNA TGTGCCAGCAGCCAAGGGACAGACAATCAGCCCCAGCATTTT. This gives the protein CASSQGTDNQPQHF.

This clone was picked up a small number of times. This chain uses TRBV4-2 with TRBJ1-3; the D is unclear. CDR3 size: 15 residues. In germline, CDR1 is LGHNA, CDR2 YNFKEQ. The V end lost 0 bases, the J end lost 0 bases, and 6 bases lay between the germline ends. In DNA form, the CDR3 reads TGTGCCAGCAGCCAAGAGGCAGGCTCTGGAAACACCATATATTTT. The encoded protein is CASSQEAGSGNTIYF.

V is TRBV25-1 and J is TRBJ1-2; D is perhaps TRBD1 (5 bases). V was cut by 2 bases and J by 4 bases, with 11 bases left in between. This CDR3 contains 14 residues. The V gene's germline CDR1 is MGHDK and CDR2 SYGVNS. DNA of the CDR3: TGTGCCAGCAGTGAAATCGACAGTATCTATGGCTACACCTTC. Residues: CASSEIDSIYGYTF.

The chain links TRBV4-3 to TRBJ1-3; D remains ambiguous. From germline, CDR1 is LGHNA and CDR2 YSLEER. The CDR3 is 15 amino acids. V gave up 8 bases and J gave up 1 base, with 15 bases separating them. The CDR3 spells CASAGRVGSGNTIYF. CDR3 bases: TGCGCCAGCGCCGGGCGGGTTGGATCTGGAAACACCATATATTTT.

The genes are TRBV24-1 and TRBJ2-7; 8 bases match TRBD1. The CDR3 is made up of 14 amino acids. After removal of 5 bases from V and 5 bases from J, the junction contained 7 bases not matched to a gene. Germline V gene sequence: CDR1 KGHDR, CDR2 SFDVKD. In nucleotides, the CDR3 is TGTGCCACCAGTGGAGGGCAGGGGGCAAACGAGCAGTACTTC. This gives the protein CATSGGQGANEQYF.

The J gene is TRBJ2-5, the V gene TRBV18, with D tentatively TRBD2 (7 bases). The V end lost 0 bases, the J end lost 7 bases, and 12 bases lay between the germline ends. CDR3 length equals 14 residues. Germline V gives CDR1 KGHSH, CDR2 LQKENI. The CDR3 DNA sequence: TGTGCCAGCTCACCACCGCAGGGGAGGGTGACCCAGTACTTC. Residues: CASSPPQGRVTQYF.

V gene TRBV5-1 combines with J gene TRBJ2-3; possible D gene TRBD1, 5 bases. This CDR3 has 13 amino acids. Germline loops: CDR1 SGHRS, CDR2 YFSETQ. Trimming shortened V by 3 bases and J by 4 bases, and 9 bases separated the two germline ends. CDR3 in amino acids: CASSSEGADTQYF. Written as DNA, the CDR3 is TGCGCCAGCAGCTCTGAAGGGGCAGATACGCAGTATTTT.

The gene calls are TRBV4-3 and TRBJ2-1, with D maybe TRBD1 (6 bases). Germline lookup yields CDR1 LGHNA and CDR2 YSLEER. Trimming pared 2 bases from V and 6 bases from J, leaving 8 bases between. The CDR3 totals 13 residues. The CDR3 DNA is TGCGCCAGCAGCCAACAGGGGCGCAATGAGCAGTTCTTC. Its protein is CASSQQGRNEQFF.

The rearrangement joins TRBV11-3 to TRBJ2-7; 10 bases agree with TRBD2. Germline CDR1 is SGHNT and CDR2 is YENEEA. The junction had 1 base not matched to a gene; V was cut back by 4 bases and J by 1 base. The CDR3 loop spans 14 amino acids. CDR3 loop: CASSSSGRSYEQYF. As DNA, the CDR3 is TGTGCCAGCAGCTCTAGCGGGAGATCCTACGAGCAGTACTTC.

CDR3 protein: CASRDFSGRANEQFF. Written as DNA, the CDR3 is TGTGCCAGCAGGGACTTTAGCGGGAGGGCCAATGAGCAGTTCTTC. The gene calls are TRBV7-2 and TRBJ2-1, with 11 bases that match TRBD2. The V and J ends lost 6 bases and 6 bases, in that order; junction bases with no gene match: 7. This CDR3 contains 15 residues. CDR1 is SGHTA and CDR2 is FQGNSA in the germline V gene. The full variable domain, in which reference TRBV7-2 and TRBJ2-1 provide the parts outside the CDR3, is GAGVSQSPSNKVTEKGKDVELRCDPISGHTALYWYRQSLGQGLEFLIYFQGNSAPDKSGLPSDRFSAERTGGSVSTLTIQRTQQEDSAVYLCASRDFSGRANEQFFGPGTRLTVL.

This clone was counted a few times. V usage is TRBV18 and J usage is TRBJ1-1; D possibly corresponds to TRBD1 (5 bases). V lost 0 bases to trimming and J lost 10 bases, with 15 bases between them. CDR3 length: 14 residues. Germline V lookup: CDR1 KGHSH, CDR2 LQKENI. CDR3 sequence: CASSPPGQGSLAFF. The CDR3 coding sequence is TGTGCCAGCTCACCACCGGGTCAGGGTAGTCTAGCTTTCTTT.

The count of this clone is one. The V call is TRBV28, the J call TRBJ2-7; 12 bases match TRBD2. V gave up 5 bases and J gave up 7 bases; unmatched junction bases: 18. This CDR3 contains 18 residues. Germline V CDR1 and CDR2: MDHEN, SYDVKM. CDR3 residues: CASSRGRTSGIRKREQYF. CDR3 DNA: TGTGCCAGCAGTCGCGGTCGGACTAGCGGGATTCGGAAAAGAGAGCAGTACTTC. The full variable domain, rest sourced from reference TRBV28 and TRBJ2-7, is DVKVTQSSRYLVKRTGEKVFLECVQDMDHENMFWYRQDPGLGLRLIYFSYDVKMKEKGDIPEGYSVSREKKERFSLILESASTNQTSMYLCASSRGRTSGIRKREQYFGPGTRLTVT.

J is TRBJ2-5 and V is TRBV18; the D gene is possibly TRBD2 (5 bases). Germline V gene sequence: CDR1 KGHSH, CDR2 LQKENI. The CDR3 extends over 15 amino acids. V dropped 3 bases and J dropped 5 bases, with 16 bases sitting between them. Here the CDR3 reads CASSPPSGFGETQYF. The CDR3 DNA is TGTGCCAGCTCACCCCCTTCGGGGTTTGGGGAGACCCAGTACTTC.